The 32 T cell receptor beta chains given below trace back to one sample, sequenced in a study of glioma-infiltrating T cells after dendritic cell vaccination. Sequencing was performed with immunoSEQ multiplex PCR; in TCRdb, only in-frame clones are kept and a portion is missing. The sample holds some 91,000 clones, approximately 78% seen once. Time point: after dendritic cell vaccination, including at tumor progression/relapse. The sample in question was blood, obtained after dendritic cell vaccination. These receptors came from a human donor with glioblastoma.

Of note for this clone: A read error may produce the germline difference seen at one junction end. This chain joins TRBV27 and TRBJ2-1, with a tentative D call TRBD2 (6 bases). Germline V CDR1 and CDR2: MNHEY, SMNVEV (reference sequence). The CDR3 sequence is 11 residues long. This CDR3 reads CAAGQSNEQLF. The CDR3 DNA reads TGTGCCGCGGGGCAGAGCAATGAGCAGCTCTTC.

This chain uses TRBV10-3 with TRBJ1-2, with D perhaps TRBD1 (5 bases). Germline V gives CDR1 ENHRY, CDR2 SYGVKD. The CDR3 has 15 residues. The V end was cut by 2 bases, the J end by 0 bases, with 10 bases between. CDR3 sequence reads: CAISEGAGSNYGYTF. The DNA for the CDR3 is TGTGCCATCAGTGAGGGGGCAGGATCTAACTATGGCTACACCTTC.

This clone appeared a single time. For the CDR3, the DNA is TGCGCCAGCAGCTTTCTAGCGGGAGGGCCCTACGAGCAGTACGTC. Translation gives CASSFLAGGPYEQYV. The chain carries TRBV5-1 and TRBJ2-7, with 12 bases identical to TRBD2. V shed 2 bases and J 2 bases; nucleotides not matched to a gene: 2. The CDR3 has 15 amino acids. Germline V gene sequence: CDR1 SGHRS, CDR2 YFSETQ.

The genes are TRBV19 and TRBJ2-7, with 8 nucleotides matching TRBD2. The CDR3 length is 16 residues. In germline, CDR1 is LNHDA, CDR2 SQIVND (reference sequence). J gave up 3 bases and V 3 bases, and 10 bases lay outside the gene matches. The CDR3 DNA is TGTGCCAGTAGTATTATTGCGGCGGGGGGTGTCTACGAGCAGTACTTC. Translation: CASSIIAAGGVYEQYF.

The CDR3 DNA is TGTGCCAGCAGCAAAAGACCGGGACTAGCCCCCCATGAGCAGTTCTTC. Translating gives CASSKRPGLAPHEQFF. The V and J genes are TRBV7-7 and TRBJ2-1; 9 bases match TRBD2. The CDR3 spans 16 residues. V dropped 5 bases and J dropped 8; count of bases not matched to a gene: 13. Looked up from germline, CDR1 is SSHAT and CDR2 is FNYEAQ (reference sequence).

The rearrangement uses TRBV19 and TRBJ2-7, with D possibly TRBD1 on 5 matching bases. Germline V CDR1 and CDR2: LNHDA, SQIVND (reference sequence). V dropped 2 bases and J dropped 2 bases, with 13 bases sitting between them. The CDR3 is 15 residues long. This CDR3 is CASSIKGSGTYEQYF. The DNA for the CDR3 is TGTGCCAGTAGTATAAAGGGCTCAGGGACCTACGAGCAGTACTTC.

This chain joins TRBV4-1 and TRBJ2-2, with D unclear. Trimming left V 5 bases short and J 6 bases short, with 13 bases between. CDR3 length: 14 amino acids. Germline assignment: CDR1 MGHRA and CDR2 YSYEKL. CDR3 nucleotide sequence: TGCGCCAGCAGCGCTGGGCTGCTGTCCGGGGAGCTGTTTTTT. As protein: CASSAGLLSGELFF.

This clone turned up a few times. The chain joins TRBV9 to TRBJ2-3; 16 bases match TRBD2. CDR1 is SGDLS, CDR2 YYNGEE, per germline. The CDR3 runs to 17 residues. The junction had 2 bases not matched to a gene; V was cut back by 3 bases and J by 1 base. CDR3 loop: CASSEGTSGRGTDTQYF. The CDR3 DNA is TGTGCCAGCAGCGAGGGGACTAGCGGGAGGGGCACAGATACGCAGTATTTT.

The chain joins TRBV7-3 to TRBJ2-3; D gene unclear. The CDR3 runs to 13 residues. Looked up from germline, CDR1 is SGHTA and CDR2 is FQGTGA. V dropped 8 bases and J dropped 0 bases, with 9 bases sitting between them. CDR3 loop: CASSGQSTDTQYF. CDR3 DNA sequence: TGTGCCAGCTCCGGTCAAAGCACAGATACGCAGTATTTT.

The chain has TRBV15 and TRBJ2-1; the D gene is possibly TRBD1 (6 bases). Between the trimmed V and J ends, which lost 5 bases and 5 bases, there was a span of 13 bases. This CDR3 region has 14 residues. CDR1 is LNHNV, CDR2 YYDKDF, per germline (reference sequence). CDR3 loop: CATSPKQGHNEQFF. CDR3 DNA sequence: TGTGCCACCAGCCCGAAACAGGGTCACAATGAGCAGTTCTTC.

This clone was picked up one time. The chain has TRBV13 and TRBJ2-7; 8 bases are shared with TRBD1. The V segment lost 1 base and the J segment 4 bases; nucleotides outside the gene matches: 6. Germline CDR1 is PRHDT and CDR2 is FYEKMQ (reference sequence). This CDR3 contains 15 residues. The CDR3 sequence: CASSLETGVIYEQYF. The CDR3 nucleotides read TGTGCCAGCAGCTTAGAGACAGGGGTAATATACGAGCAGTACTTC.

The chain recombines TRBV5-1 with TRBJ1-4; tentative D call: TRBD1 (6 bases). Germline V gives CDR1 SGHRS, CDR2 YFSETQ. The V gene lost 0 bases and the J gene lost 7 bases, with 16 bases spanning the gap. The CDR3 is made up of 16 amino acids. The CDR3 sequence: CASSLENREGFEKLFF. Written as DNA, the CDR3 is TGCGCCAGCAGCTTGGAAAACAGGGAAGGTTTTGAAAAACTGTTTTTT. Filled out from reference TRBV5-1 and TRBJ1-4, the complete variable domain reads KAGVTQTPRYLIKTRGQQVTLSCSPISGHRSVSWYQQTPGQGLQFLFEYFSETQRNKGNFPGRFSGRQFSNSRSEMNVSTLELGDSALYLCASSLENREGFEKLFFGSGTQLSVL.

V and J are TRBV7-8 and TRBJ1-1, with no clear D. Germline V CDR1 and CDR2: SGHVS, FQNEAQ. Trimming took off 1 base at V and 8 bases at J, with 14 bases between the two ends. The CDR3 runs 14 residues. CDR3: CASSLGEGIREAFF. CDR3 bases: TGTGCCAGCAGCTTAGGGGAGGGAATACGGGAAGCTTTCTTT.

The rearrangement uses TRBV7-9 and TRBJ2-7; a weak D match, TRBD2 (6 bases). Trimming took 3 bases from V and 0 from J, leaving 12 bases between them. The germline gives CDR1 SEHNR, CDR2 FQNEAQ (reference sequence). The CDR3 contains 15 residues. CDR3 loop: CASSLGDWSSYEQYV. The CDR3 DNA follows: TGTGCCAGCAGCTTGGGGGACTGGAGCTCCTACGAGCAGTACGTC.

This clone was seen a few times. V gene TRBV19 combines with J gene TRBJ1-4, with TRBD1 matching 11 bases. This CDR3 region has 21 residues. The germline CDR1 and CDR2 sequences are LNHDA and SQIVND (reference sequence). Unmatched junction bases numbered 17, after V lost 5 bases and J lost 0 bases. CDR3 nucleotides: TGTGCCAGTAGTCCGCTAATAATCCGGGACAGGGGGAGCTCAACTAATGAAAAACTGTTTTTT. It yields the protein CASSPLIIRDRGSSTNEKLFF.

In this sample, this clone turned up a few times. The CDR3 DNA follows: TGCGCCAGCAGCTCGGGGACAGGCTCTGGAAACACCATATATTTT. The encoded protein is CASSSGTGSGNTIYF. The chain joins TRBV5-1 to TRBJ1-3, with 8 bases identical to TRBD1. Germline trimming cut 3 bases from V and 0 bases from J; bases unmatched to any gene: 2. CDR3 size: 15 residues. CDR1 is SGHRS, CDR2 YFSETQ, per germline.

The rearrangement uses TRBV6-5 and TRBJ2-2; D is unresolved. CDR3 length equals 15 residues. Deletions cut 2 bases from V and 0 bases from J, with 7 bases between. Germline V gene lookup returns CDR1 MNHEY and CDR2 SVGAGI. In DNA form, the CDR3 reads TGTGCCAGCAGTTACGAGTTAACGAACACCGGGGAGCTGTTTTTT. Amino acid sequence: CASSYELTNTGELFF.

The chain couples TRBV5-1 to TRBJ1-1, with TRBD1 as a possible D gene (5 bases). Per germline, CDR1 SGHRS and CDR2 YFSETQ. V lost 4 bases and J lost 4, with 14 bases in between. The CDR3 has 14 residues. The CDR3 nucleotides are TGCGCCAGCAGCGTAAGGCAGGGTACCACTGAAGCTTTCTTT. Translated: CASSVRQGTTEAFF.

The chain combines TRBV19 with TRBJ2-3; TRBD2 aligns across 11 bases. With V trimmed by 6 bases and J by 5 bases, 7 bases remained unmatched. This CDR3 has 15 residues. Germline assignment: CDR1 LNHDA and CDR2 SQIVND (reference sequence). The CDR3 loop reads CASSHLAGGGDTQYF. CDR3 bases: TGTGCCAGTAGCCACCTAGCGGGGGGCGGAGATACGCAGTATTTT. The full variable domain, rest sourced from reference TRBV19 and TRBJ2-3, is DGGITQSPKYLFRKEGQNVTLSCEQNLNHDAMYWYRQDPGQGLRLIYYSQIVNDFQKGDIAEGYSVSREKKESFPLTVTSAQKNPTAFYLCASSHLAGGGDTQYFGPGTRLTVL.

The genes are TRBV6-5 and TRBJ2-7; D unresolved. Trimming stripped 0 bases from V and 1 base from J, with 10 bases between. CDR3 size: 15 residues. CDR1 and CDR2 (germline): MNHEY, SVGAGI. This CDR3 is CASSYSSVESYEQYF. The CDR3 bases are TGTGCCAGCAGTTACTCGTCGGTAGAGTCCTACGAGCAGTACTTC.

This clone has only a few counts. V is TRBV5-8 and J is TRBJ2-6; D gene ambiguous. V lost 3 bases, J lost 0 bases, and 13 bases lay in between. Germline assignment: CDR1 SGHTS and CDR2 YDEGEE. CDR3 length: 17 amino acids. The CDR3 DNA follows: TGTGCCAGCAGCTCCCCGCGGTTGGGCTCTGGGGCCAACGTCCTGACTTTC. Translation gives CASSSPRLGSGANVLTF.

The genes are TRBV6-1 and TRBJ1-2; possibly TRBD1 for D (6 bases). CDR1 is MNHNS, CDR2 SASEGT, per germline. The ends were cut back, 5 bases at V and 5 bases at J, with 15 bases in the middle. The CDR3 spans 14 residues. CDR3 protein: CASSIGLDSYGYTF. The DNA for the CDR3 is TGTGCCAGCAGTATCGGCCTGGACAGTTATGGCTACACCTTC.

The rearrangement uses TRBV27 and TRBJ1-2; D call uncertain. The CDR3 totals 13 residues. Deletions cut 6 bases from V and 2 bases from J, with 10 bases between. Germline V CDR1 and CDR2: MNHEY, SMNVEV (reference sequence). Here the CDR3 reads CASREGLNYGYTF. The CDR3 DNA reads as TGTGCCAGCAGGGAGGGCCTGAACTATGGCTACACCTTC.

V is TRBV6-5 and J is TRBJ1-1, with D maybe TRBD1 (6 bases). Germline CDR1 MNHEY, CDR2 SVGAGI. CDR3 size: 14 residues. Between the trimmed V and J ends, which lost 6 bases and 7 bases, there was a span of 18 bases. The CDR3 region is CASRKGDINYEAFF. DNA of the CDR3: TGTGCCAGCAGGAAGGGGGATATCAACTATGAAGCTTTCTTT.

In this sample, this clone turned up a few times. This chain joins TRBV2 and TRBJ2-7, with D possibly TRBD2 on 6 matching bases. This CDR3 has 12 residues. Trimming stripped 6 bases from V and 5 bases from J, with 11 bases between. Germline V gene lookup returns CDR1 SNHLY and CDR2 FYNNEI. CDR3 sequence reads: CASSRERNEQYF. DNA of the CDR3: TGTGCCAGCAGCCGGGAGCGGAACGAGCAGTACTTC. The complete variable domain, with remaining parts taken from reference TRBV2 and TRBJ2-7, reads EPEVTQTPSHQVTQMGQEVILRCVPISNHLYFYWYRQILGQKVEFLVSFYNNEISEKSEIFDDQFSVERPDGSNFTLKIRSTKLEDSAMYFCASSRERNEQYFGPGTRLTVT.

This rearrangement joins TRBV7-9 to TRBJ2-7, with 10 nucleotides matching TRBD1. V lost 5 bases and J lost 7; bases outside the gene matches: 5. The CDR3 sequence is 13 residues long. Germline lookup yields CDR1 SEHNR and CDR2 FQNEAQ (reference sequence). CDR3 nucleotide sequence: TGTGCCAGCAGCCCGGGACAGGGGCGAGAGCAGTACGTC. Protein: CASSPGQGREQYV.

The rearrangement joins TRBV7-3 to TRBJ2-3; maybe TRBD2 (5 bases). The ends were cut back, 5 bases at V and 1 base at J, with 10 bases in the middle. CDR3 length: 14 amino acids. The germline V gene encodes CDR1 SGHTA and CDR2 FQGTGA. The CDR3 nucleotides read TGTGCCAGCAGCCAAAATAGCGGCACAGATACGCAGTATTTT. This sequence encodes CASSQNSGTDTQYF.

The DNA for the CDR3 is TGTGCCAGCAGAGGGACAACAGGAAACACCATATATTTT. As protein: CASRGTTGNTIYF. V gene TRBV25-1 combines with J gene TRBJ1-3, with D perhaps matching TRBD1 (6 bases). The CDR3 is made up of 13 amino acids. V was pared by 6 bases and J by 4 bases, with 10 bases between. From germline, CDR1 is MGHDK and CDR2 SYGVNS.

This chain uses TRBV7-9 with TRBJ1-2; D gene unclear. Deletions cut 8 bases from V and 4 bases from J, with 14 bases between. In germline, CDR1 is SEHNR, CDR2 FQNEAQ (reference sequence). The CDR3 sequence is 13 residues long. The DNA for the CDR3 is TGTGCCAGCGGCAGCACCGGAGTCTATGGCTACACCTTC. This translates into CASGSTGVYGYTF.

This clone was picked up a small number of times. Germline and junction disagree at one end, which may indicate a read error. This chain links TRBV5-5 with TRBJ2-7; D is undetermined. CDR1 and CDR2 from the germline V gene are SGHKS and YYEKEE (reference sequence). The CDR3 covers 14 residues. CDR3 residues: CASTLGGPSYEQYF. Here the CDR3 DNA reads TGTGCCAGCACCTTGGGTGGCCCCAGTTACGAGCAGTACTTC.

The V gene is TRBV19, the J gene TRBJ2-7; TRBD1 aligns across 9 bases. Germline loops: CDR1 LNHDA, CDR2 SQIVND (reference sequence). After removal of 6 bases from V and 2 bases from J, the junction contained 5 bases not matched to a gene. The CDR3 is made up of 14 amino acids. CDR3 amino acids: CASSRQGVPYEQYF. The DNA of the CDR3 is TGTGCCAGTAGCCGACAGGGGGTACCCTACGAGCAGTACTTC.

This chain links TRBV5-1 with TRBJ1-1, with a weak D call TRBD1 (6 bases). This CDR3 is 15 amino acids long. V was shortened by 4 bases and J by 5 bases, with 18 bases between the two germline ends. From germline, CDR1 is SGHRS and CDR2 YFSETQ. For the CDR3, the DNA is TGCGCCAGCAGCCCGGAGGAGGGGGGGAGAACTGAAGCTTTCTTT. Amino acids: CASSPEEGGRTEAFF. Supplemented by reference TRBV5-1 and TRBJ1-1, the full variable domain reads KAGVTQTPRYLIKTRGQQVTLSCSPISGHRSVSWYQQTPGQGLQFLFEYFSETQRNKGNFPGRFSGRQFSNSRSEMNVSTLELGDSALYLCASSPEEGGRTEAFFGQGTRLTVV.